This T cell receptor (beta chain) stems from a study of blood T cells in healthy people across ages. General study points: PBMCs left unsorted prevented a conclusive naive versus antigen-experienced comparison. In the absence of known donor CMV status, changes in expanded clonotypes were possibly confounded. Per million T cells, TCR beta diversity dropped about linearly as age rose.

To note about this clonotype: Its specificity is unknown.

The second PCR ran roughly 6 to 12 cycles with a sample-barcoded 5' primer and J-beta primers. Each cDNA molecule carried a tag from a template-switch adaptor that contained 12 random nucleotides. TCRdb used MiXCR to reprocess the 5' RACE reads, holding one entry per CDR3 protein. The repertoire includes about 1.5 million distinct CDR3 sequences, roughly two fifths of them detected once, and around 4% sits in the top ten. The CDR3 contains 15 residues. In germline, CDR1 is DFQATT, CDR2 SNEGSKA (reference sequence). This chain joins TRBV20-1 and TRBJ2-1; TRBD2 aligns across 9 bases. The tail of the sequence fits TRBJ2-7 better, so the J call may be wrong. The sequencing sample was made of blood. The origin of this receptor is a young woman in good health. DNA of the CDR3: TGCAGTGCTCAGCTAGCGGGAAACACCTACAATGAGCAGTACTTC. As protein: CSAQLAGNTYNEQYF.